Given below is one T cell receptor (beta chain) in context. Clones were read by immunoSEQ multiplex PCR, and TCRdb kept only the in-frame ones, dropping some. The sample consists of fewer than 200,000 clones, 84% of them appearing once. The CDR3 is 13 amino acids. Germline V gene sequence: CDR1 SGHKS, CDR2 YYEKEE (reference sequence). Between the trimmed V and J ends, which lost 9 bases and 6 bases, there was a span of 16 bases. This sample was taken from a study of blood T cell repertoires in COVID-19. Study context: Researchers got acute and convalescent COVID-19 samples from the United States, Italy and Spain.

The TCR was taken from a human donor in a cohort sampled during active COVID-19. This rearrangement joins TRBV5-5 to TRBJ2-1, with D possibly being TRBD1 (6 bases). What was sequenced was peripheral blood. DNA of the CDR3: TGTGCCACCGAACAGGGCGCGGGCAATGAGCAGTTCTTC. It is translated as CATEQGAGNEQFF.